This T cell receptor (beta chain) was captured in a study of regulatory T cells in long-lasting Graves disease. Combining iRepertoire HTBI primers with Arm-PCR of CDR3 regions, the authors built TCR beta libraries. TCRdb re-called the multiplex PCR reads through MiXCR, storing one row per CDR3 protein. The sample lists around 420,000 distinct CDR3 sequences, about 15% occurring once. Study results and caveats: Between persistent patients, a few thousand public clonotypes were shared, exceeding the roughly 920 shared between new patients.

This clonotype was detected many times. The antigen remains undetermined. The time point: newly diagnosed GD, antithyroid drugs for less than 3 months. Isolated PBMC RNA provided the starting material for the TCR library. The same specimen was also included in a second study, on T cells in Graves' hyperthyroidism and ophthalmopathy. As that study records: Diagnoses used clinical symptoms, serum thyroxine and TRAb, thyroid ultrasound and orbital computed tomography. Using the HTBI primer set, a first-round RT-PCR was run on the TCR CDR3.

The sequences come from peripheral blood mononuclear cells (PBMCs), collected at new diagnosis, from a patient treated with antithyroid drugs. The TCR originated in a woman between 40 and 50 years old with Graves disease.

CDR3 sequence (DNA): TGTGCCAGCAGTCCCAACCCGTCGGGGACCAGGAGGAATGAGCAGTTCTTC. Encoded protein: CASSPNPSGTRRNEQFF. J is TRBJ2-1 and V is TRBV27; D possibly uses TRBD1 or TRBD2 (5 bases each). Germline values: CDR1 MNHEY, CDR2 SMNVEV (reference sequence). CDR3 size: 17 residues. Between the trimmed V and J ends, which lost 5 bases and 7 bases, there was a span of 24 bases.